Each of the 20 T cell receptor beta chains below was sequenced from the same sample in a study of T-cell reconstitution after alpha-beta-depleted transplantation in children. The TCRbeta library incorporated unique molecular identifiers. TCRdb reprocessed the PCR reads via MiXCR and lists one record per CDR3 protein. The data hold 500,000 to 750,000 distinct CDR3 sequences, with 25% to 30% observed a single time. The sample here was PBMCs, taken before TCRalphabeta/CD19-depleted stem cell transplant. The origin of the receptors is a boy in the first two years of life with Wiskott-Aldrich syndrome, due to receive a stem cell transplant.

The gene calls are TRBV29-1 and TRBJ1-2; the D gene is possibly TRBD1 (6 bases). The V gene lost 6 bases and the J gene lost 4 bases, with 9 bases spanning the gap. The CDR3 contains 11 residues. CDR1 is SQVTM and CDR2 is ANQGSEA in the germline V gene. The CDR3 coding sequence is TGCAGCGTACAGGGAGCCTATGGCTACACCTTC. Amino acids: CSVQGAYGYTF.

The chain uses TRBV15 and TRBJ2-1; 14 bases line up with TRBD2. CDR1 and CDR2 from the germline V gene are LNHNV and YYDKDF (reference sequence). Germline trimming cut 4 bases from V and 6 bases from J; bases unmatched to any gene: 5. This CDR3 comprises 16 residues. This CDR3 is CATSTRLAGGRNEQFF. In DNA form, the CDR3 reads TGTGCCACCAGCACGAGACTAGCGGGAGGGCGCAATGAGCAGTTCTTC.

The J gene is TRBJ1-2, the V gene TRBV20-1; D perhaps matches TRBD1 (6 bases). CDR1 and CDR2 (germline): DFQATT, SNEGSKA (reference sequence). V was clipped by 5 bases and J by 2 bases, with 15 bases between them. The CDR3 is 14 residues long. The CDR3: CSAGGAAFNYGYTF. CDR3 bases: TGCAGTGCTGGGGGGGCAGCCTTCAACTATGGCTACACCTTC.

This clonotype has a single count. V usage is TRBV7-2 and J usage is TRBJ2-7; D call uncertain. Germline assignment: CDR1 SGHTA and CDR2 FQGNSA. This CDR3 region has 15 residues. Trimming removed 7 bases from V and 3 bases from J, with 19 bases in between. CDR3 coding DNA: TGTGCCAGCACCAAATTGGGTTCGCACTACTACGAGCAGTACTTC. Its translation is CASTKLGSHYYEQYF.

This clonotype has a single count. The chain employs TRBV5-1 and TRBJ2-3; 7 bases map to TRBD1. Germline V gene data show CDR1 as SGHRS and CDR2 as YFSETQ. J was trimmed by 8 bases and V by 3 bases; bases with no gene match: 15. This CDR3 contains 16 residues. CDR3 sequence (DNA): TGCGCCAGCAGCTGGACGGACAGGTCCTATGTGGGTACGCAGTATTTT. Its protein is CASSWTDRSYVGTQYF. Full variable domain (missing parts from reference TRBV5-1 and TRBJ2-3): KAGVTQTPRYLIKTRGQQVTLSCSPISGHRSVSWYQQTPGQGLQFLFEYFSETQRNKGNFPGRFSGRQFSNSRSEMNVSTLELGDSALYLCASSWTDRSYVGTQYFGPGTRLTVL.

This rearrangement joins TRBV11-2 to TRBJ1-5; possibly TRBD1 for D (5 bases). Trimming cost V 8 bases and J 4 bases, with 15 bases left between them. Germline assignment: CDR1 SGHAT and CDR2 FQNNGV. The CDR3 is made up of 14 amino acids. The DNA for the CDR3 is TGTGCCAGCCTTGGGGACCGCGGTAATCAGCCCCAGCATTTT. It specifies CASLGDRGNQPQHF.

This sequence joins TRBV29-1 and TRBJ2-1; D gene ambiguous. This CDR3 comprises 15 residues. Trimming pared 6 bases from V and 6 bases from J, leaving 21 bases between. The germline V gene has CDR1 SQVTM and CDR2 ANQGSEA. CDR3 protein: CSVVYTFRVCNEQFF. The CDR3 bases are TGCAGCGTGGTCTACACTTTTCGGGTATGCAATGAGCAGTTCTTC.

The chain links TRBV7-6 to TRBJ1-5; D gene uncertain. Germline assignment: CDR1 SGHVS and CDR2 FNYEAQ. The ends were cut back, 2 bases at V and 7 bases at J, with 12 bases in the middle. There are 14 residues in the CDR3. The CDR3 here is CASSLRGVGQPQHF. The CDR3 DNA reads as TGTGCCAGCAGCTTACGTGGAGTAGGGCAGCCCCAGCATTTT. The variable domain in full, completed from reference TRBV7-6 and TRBJ1-5, reads GAGVSQSPRYKVTKRGQDVALRCDPISGHVSLYWYRQALGQGPEFLTYFNYEAQQDKSGLPNDRFSAERPEGSISTLTIQRTEQRDSAMYRCASSLRGVGQPQHFGDGTRLSIL.

This clonotype appeared many times. The J gene is TRBJ2-1, the V gene TRBV11-2; TRBD2 matches 13 bases. CDR1 and CDR2 from the germline V gene are SGHAT and FQNNGV. This CDR3 is built from 15 residues. The V and J ends lost 2 bases and 7 bases, in that order; junction bases with no gene match: 2. This CDR3 reads CASSLMGLAGNEQFF. The CDR3 region has the DNA TGTGCCAGCAGCTTAATGGGACTAGCGGGGAATGAGCAGTTCTTC.

The V and J genes are TRBV15 and TRBJ2-7; weak D call: TRBD1 (6 bases). This CDR3 region has 14 residues. With 0 bases removed from V and 5 bases from J, the gap between germline ends came to 11 bases. Germline-derived CDR1 and CDR2 are LNHNV and YYDKDF (reference sequence). The CDR3 protein is CATSRDWTDDEQYF. CDR3 sequence (DNA): TGTGCCACCAGCAGAGATTGGACAGACGACGAGCAGTACTTC. Complete variable domain (other parts from reference TRBV15 and TRBJ2-7): DAMVIQNPRYQVTQFGKPVTLSCSQTLNHNVMYWYQQKSSQAPKLLFHYYDKDFNNEADTPDNFQSRRPNTSFCFLDIRSPGLGDTAMYLCATSRDWTDDEQYFGPGTRLTVT.

This clonotype was seen a few times. The rearrangement uses TRBV20-1 and TRBJ2-2; 8 positions agree with TRBD1. After removal of 4 bases from V and 6 bases from J, the junction contained 4 bases not matched to a gene. CDR1 is DFQATT, CDR2 SNEGSKA, per germline (reference sequence). The CDR3 has 13 residues. CDR3 in amino acids: CSATQGASGELFF. The CDR3, as DNA: TGCAGTGCTACCCAGGGGGCGTCCGGGGAGCTGTTTTTT.

This sequence joins TRBV20-1 and TRBJ2-1, with D tentatively TRBD2 (5 bases). This CDR3 comprises 12 residues. Germline CDR1 DFQATT, CDR2 SNEGSKA (reference sequence). Between the trimmed V and J ends, which lost 6 bases and 5 bases, there was a span of 11 bases. CDR3 region: CSAHDYHNEQFF. The CDR3 coding sequence is TGCAGTGCCCATGACTACCACAATGAGCAGTTCTTC.

This clonotype has a handful of counts. The V call is TRBV12-3 or TRBV12-4, the J call TRBJ2-3; a weak D match, TRBD2 (5 bases). CDR3 length: 17 amino acids. V lost 2 bases, J lost 5 bases, and 20 bases lay in between. Here the CDR3 DNA reads TGTGCCAGCAGTTTATCGGCCCTAGCACGTGCCGGAGATACGCAGTATTTT. Its translation is CASSLSALARAGDTQYF.

The chain uses TRBV5-1 and TRBJ2-5; either TRBD1 or TRBD2 may fit D (6 bases each). CDR1 and CDR2 (germline): SGHRS, YFSETQ. V was cut by 5 bases and J by 3 bases, with 8 bases left in between. The CDR3 runs 12 residues. CDR3 region: CASSRGEETQYF. The CDR3 coding sequence is TGCGCCAGCAGTAGGGGGGAAGAGACCCAGTACTTC.

The chain combines TRBV12-3 or TRBV12-4 with TRBJ2-3; D might be TRBD2 (6 bases). The CDR3 sequence is 15 residues long. V was trimmed by 2 bases and J by 1 base, leaving 10 bases between them. The CDR3 reads CASSLQGLRTDTQYF. The CDR3 DNA follows: TGTGCCAGCAGTTTACAGGGACTCCGCACAGATACGCAGTATTTT.

This clonotype was counted only a few times. The chain combines TRBV7-9 with TRBJ2-1; D perhaps matches TRBD1 (8 bases). Germline assignment: CDR1 SEHNR and CDR2 FQNEAQ (reference sequence). The CDR3 sequence is 17 residues long. Trimming left V 3 bases short and J 0 bases short, with 15 bases between. CDR3 residues: CASSFGGTGGSYNEQFF. CDR3 nucleotides: TGTGCCAGCAGCTTCGGGGGGACAGGTGGCTCCTACAATGAGCAGTTCTTC.

The chain uses TRBV5-6 and TRBJ2-2; 8 nucleotides align to TRBD2. V gave up 0 bases and J gave up 4 bases; unmatched junction bases: 5. Germline loops: CDR1 SGHDT, CDR2 YYEEEE. CDR3 size: 16 residues. In DNA, the CDR3 is TGTGCCAGCAGCTTGGGGGGACTAGGCCTCACCGGGGAGCTGTTTTTT. It encodes CASSLGGLGLTGELFF.

CDR3 nucleotide sequence: TGTGCCAGCAGTTTTCCCCGTAACTACAATGAGCAGTTCTTC. This translates into CASSFPRNYNEQFF. This chain connects TRBV12-3 or TRBV12-4 to TRBJ2-1; D not resolved. V lost 3 bases, J lost 3 bases, and 9 bases lay in between. The CDR3 spans 14 residues.

This clonotype occurred a few times. The rearrangement links TRBV24-1 to TRBJ2-2; 11 bases align to TRBD2. Germline V CDR1 and CDR2: KGHDR, SFDVKD. The CDR3 contains 17 residues. V dropped 4 bases and J dropped 0; count of bases not matched to a gene: 3. In nucleotides, the CDR3 is TGTGCCACCAGTGAGCGGGGACTAGCGGCGAACACCGGGGAGCTGTTTTTT. Translated, it gives CATSERGLAANTGELFF.

The chain carries TRBV5-1 and TRBJ2-1; TRBD2 agrees at 9 bases. CDR3 length: 16 amino acids. V was pared by 1 base and J by 10 bases, with 12 bases of the junction left unmatched. Germline V gives CDR1 SGHRS, CDR2 YFSETQ. The CDR3 here is CASSLFSQLAGAEQFF. DNA for the CDR3: TGCGCCAGCAGCTTGTTCTCCCAATTAGCGGGAGCGGAGCAGTTCTTC.